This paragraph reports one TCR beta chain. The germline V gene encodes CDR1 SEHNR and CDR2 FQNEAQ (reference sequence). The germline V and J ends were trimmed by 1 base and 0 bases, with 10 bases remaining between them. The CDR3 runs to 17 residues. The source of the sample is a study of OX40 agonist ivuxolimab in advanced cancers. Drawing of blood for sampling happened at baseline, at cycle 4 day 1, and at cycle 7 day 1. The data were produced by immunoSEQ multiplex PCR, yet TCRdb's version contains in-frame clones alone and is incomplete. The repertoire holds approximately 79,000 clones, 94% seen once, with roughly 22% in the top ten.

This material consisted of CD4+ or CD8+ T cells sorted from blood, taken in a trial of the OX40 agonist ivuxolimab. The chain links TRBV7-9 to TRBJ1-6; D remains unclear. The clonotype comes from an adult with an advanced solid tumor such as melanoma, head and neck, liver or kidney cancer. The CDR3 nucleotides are TGTGCCAGCAGCTTAGAATTTCAAAGCTCCTATAATTCACCCCTCCACTTT. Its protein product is CASSLEFQSSYNSPLHF.